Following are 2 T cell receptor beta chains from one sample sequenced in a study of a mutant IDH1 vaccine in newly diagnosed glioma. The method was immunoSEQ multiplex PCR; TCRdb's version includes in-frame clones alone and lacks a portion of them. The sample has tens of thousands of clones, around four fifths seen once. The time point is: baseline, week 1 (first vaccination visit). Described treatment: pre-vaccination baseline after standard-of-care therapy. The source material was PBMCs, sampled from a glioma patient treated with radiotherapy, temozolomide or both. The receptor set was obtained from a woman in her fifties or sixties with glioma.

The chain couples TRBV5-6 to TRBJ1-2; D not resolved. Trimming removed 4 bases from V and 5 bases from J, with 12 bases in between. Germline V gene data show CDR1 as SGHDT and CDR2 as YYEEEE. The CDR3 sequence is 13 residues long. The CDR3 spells CASSLSGLYGYTF. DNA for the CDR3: TGTGCCAGCAGCCTCTCCGGACTGTATGGCTACACCTTC.

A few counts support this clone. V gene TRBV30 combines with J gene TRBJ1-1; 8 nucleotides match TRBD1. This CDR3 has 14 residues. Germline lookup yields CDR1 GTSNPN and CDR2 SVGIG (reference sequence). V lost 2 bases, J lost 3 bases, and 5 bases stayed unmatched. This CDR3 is CAWSLTGGYTEAFF. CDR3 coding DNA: TGTGCCTGGAGTCTCACAGGGGGGTACACTGAAGCTTTCTTT.